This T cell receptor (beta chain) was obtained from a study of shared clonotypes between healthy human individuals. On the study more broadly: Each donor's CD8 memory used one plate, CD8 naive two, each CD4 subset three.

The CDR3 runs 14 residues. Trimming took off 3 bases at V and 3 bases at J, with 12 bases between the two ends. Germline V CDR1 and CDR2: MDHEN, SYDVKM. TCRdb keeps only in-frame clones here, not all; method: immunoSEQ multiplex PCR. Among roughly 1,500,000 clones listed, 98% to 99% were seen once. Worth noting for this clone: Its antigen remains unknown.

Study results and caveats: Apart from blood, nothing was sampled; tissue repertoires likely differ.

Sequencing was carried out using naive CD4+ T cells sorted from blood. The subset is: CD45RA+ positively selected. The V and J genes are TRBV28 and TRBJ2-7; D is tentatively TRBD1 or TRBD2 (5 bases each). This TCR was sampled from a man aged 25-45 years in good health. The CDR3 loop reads CASSFFGDRYEQYF. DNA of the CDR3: TGTGCCAGCAGTTTTTTTGGGGACCGCTACGAGCAGTACTTC.